Each of the 4 T cell receptor beta chains below was sequenced from the same sample in a study of cytomegalovirus exposure and HLA in healthy donors. PCR involved 60 Vbeta and 13 Jbeta primers. Assay used: immunoSEQ multiplex PCR; TCRdb lists only in-frame clones, some missing. The repertoire consists of approximately 130,000 clones, with 7% to 9.5% occurring once and the leading ten covering approximately 6.6%. The sequenced sample was PBMCs. The source is a woman aged 40 to 49 in good health and CMV-seropositive.

This clone occurred a few times. The V call is TRBV10-3, the J call TRBJ2-3; D unresolved. Trimming pared 7 bases from V and 0 bases from J, leaving 11 bases between. Looked up from germline, CDR1 is ENHRY and CDR2 is SYGVKD. CDR3 length: 14 residues. CDR3 amino acids: CAITDPTSTDTQYF. The CDR3 nucleotides are TGTGCCATCACCGACCCGACTAGCACAGATACGCAGTATTTT.

The chain has TRBV27 and TRBJ2-7; 8 nucleotides line up with TRBD1. The V gene end was trimmed by 1 base and the J gene end by 2 bases; junction bases not matched to a gene: 10. Germline loops: CDR1 MNHEY, CDR2 SMNVEV (reference sequence). The CDR3 has 17 residues. The CDR3 loop is CASSLLDRESSPYEQYF. In DNA, the CDR3 is TGTGCCAGCAGTTTATTGGACAGGGAATCTTCCCCCTACGAGCAGTACTTC.

This rearrangement joins TRBV29-1 to TRBJ1-4; no reliable D call. V dropped 4 bases and J dropped 1 base, with 10 bases sitting between them. This CDR3 region has 14 residues. The germline V gene encodes CDR1 SQVTM and CDR2 ANQGSEA. The CDR3 region is CSVGAGKTNEKLFF. Here the CDR3 DNA reads TGCAGCGTTGGGGCAGGTAAAACTAATGAAAAACTGTTTTTT.

This chain joins TRBV7-6 and TRBJ2-2, with 7 positions matching TRBD1. CDR1 is SGHVS, CDR2 FNYEAQ, per germline. This CDR3 is 15 amino acids long. V was clipped by 1 base and J by 1 base; unmatched bases: 0. The CDR3 loop reads CASSLGTGNTGELFF. The CDR3 DNA reads TGTGCCAGCAGCTTAGGGACAGGGAACACCGGGGAGCTGTTTTTT.